This record looks at one T cell receptor beta chain sequence and its context. The source of the sample is a study of blood T cell repertoires in COVID-19. Study information: Acute and convalescent COVID-19 specimens originated in the United States, Italy and Spain. Nucleic acid was either cDNA or gDNA, and it came from T cells, B-cell-depleted T cells, or PBMCs.

The germline V gene has CDR1 LGHDT and CDR2 YNNKEL (reference sequence). The J segment lost 5 bases and the V segment lost 4 bases, leaving 8 bases of the junction unmatched. The CDR3 is 15 residues long. Original handling: Estimated nucleated cell counts came from reference gene primer amplification. TCRdb keeps only in-frame clones here, not all; method: immunoSEQ multiplex PCR. V and J calls and clone size are given by that table; D and trimming were obtained from the DNA. The table records 350,000 to 500,000 clones, approximately 90% of them present only once. Seattle participants joined during active infection and were tracked over time.

This chain joins TRBV3-1 (or the pseudogene TRBV3-2) and TRBJ1-2; the match to TRBD1 covers 9 bases. Sample: peripheral blood. The sequence came from a man aged 18 to 35 with COVID-19, enrolled during active disease. The CDR3 reads CASSRTGGEGYGYTF. The CDR3 DNA reads as TGTGCCAGCAGCCGAACAGGGGGCGAGGGATATGGCTACACCTTC.